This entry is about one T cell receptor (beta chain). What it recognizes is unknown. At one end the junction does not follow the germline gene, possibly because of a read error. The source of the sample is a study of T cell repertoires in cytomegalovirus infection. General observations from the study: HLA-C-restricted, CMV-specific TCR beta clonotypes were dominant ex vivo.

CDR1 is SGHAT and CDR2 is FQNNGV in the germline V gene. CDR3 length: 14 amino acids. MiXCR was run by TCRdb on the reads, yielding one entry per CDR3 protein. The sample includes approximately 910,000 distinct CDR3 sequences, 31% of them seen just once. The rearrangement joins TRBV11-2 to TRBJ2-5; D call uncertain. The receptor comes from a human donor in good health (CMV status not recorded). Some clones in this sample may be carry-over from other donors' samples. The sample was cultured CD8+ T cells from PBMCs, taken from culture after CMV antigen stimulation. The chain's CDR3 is CASRLVRRKETQYF. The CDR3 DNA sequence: TGTGCCAGCAGGTTAGTCCGCCGGAAAGAGACCCAGTACTTC.